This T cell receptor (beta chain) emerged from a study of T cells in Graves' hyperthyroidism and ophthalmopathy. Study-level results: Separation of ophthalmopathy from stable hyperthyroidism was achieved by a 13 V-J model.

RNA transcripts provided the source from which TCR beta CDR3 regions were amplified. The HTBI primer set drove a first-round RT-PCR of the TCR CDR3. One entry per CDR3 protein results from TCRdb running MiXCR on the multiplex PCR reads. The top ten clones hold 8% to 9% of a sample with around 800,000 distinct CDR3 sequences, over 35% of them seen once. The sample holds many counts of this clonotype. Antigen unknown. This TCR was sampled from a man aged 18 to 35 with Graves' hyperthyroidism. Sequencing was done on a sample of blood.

Here the CDR3 reads CASSVRTDSYEQYF. In DNA, the CDR3 is TGTGCCAGCAGCGTACGGACAGACTCCTACGAGCAGTACTTC. This chain links TRBV9 with TRBJ2-7; possible D gene TRBD1, 6 bases. The CDR3 runs to 14 residues. Trimming took 1 base from V and 0 from J, leaving 8 bases between them. In germline, CDR1 is SGDLS, CDR2 YYNGEE.